Listed below are T cell receptor beta chains from one sample, sequenced in a study of identical twins' blood T cells. TCRdb recomputed calls from the 5' RACE reads with MiXCR, one row per CDR3 protein. This sample yields hundreds of thousands of distinct CDR3 sequences, of which 28% are seen a single time; 6.1% belongs to the top ten. Material: PBMCs. All receptors derive from a woman aged 18 to 55 in good health. Each CDR3 is given with its conserved first and last residue. Fields, in order: clone size, D gene, V gene, J gene, CDR3 protein, CDR3 DNA. D genes are given only for firm matches. The listing skips clone size in some rows; elsewhere it reads once, few, many or a size class.

size: few
D: .
V: TRBV7-2
J: TRBJ2-7
CDR3: CASSLSTPVGEQYF
DNA: TGTGCCAGCAGCTTATCGACTCCGGTGGGCGAGCAGTACTTC

size: few
D: .
V: TRBV24-1
J: TRBJ2-2
CDR3: CATSEGITGELFF
DNA: TGTGCCACCAGTGAGGGGATCACCGGGGAGCTGTTTTTT

size: .
D: TRBD1
V: TRBV6-2/TRBV6-3
J: TRBJ2-1
CDR3: CASSWDSSYNEQFF
DNA: TGTGCCAGCAGTTGGGACAGCTCCTACAATGAGCAGTTCTTC

size: .
D: TRBD1
V: TRBV5-5
J: TRBJ1-5
CDR3: CASSRQGDNQPQHF
DNA: TGTGCCAGCAGCCGACAGGGAGATAATCAGCCCCAGCATTTT

size: few
D: TRBD2
V: TRBV20-1
J: TRBJ2-7
CDR3: CSARYSGSRSEQYF
DNA: TGCAGTGCTAGATACAGCGGGAGCCGATCGGAGCAGTACTTC

size: .
D: .
V: TRBV29-1
J: TRBJ2-1
CDR3: CSVAKLVYNEQFF
DNA: TGCAGCGTTGCCAAATTGGTGTACAATGAGCAGTTCTTC

size: .
D: .
V: TRBV12-3/TRBV12-4
J: TRBJ1-1
CDR3: CASRDGGRNTEAFF
DNA: TGTGCCAGCAGGGACGGGGGGCGAAACACTGAAGCTTTCTTT

size: many
D: .
V: TRBV10-1
J: TRBJ2-1
CDR3: CASSEWTNNEQFF
DNA: TGCGCCAGCAGTGAGTGGACAAACAATGAGCAGTTCTTC

size: .
D: .
V: TRBV29-1
J: TRBJ1-4
CDR3: CSVAGIGTSTNEKLFF
DNA: TGCAGCGTTGCTGGGATAGGGACCTCAACTAATGAAAAACTGTTTTTT

size: .
D: .
V: TRBV19
J: TRBJ2-2
CDR3: CASSMTPGELFF
DNA: TGTGCCAGTAGTATGACACCTGGGGAGCTGTTTTTT

size: .
D: .
V: TRBV6-6
J: TRBJ1-5
CDR3: CASSLQTVDNQPQHF
DNA: TGTGCCAGCAGCTTACAGACGGTGGATAATCAGCCCCAGCATTTT

size: few
D: .
V: TRBV20-1
J: TRBJ1-2
CDR3: CSARESWEGYTF
DNA: TGCAGTGCTAGAGAATCATGGGAGGGCTACACCTTC

size: many
D: .
V: TRBV20-1
J: TRBJ2-1
CDR3: CSAIPGTLSYNEQFF
DNA: TGCAGTGCCATACCCGGGACTCTCTCCTACAATGAGCAGTTCTTC

size: .
D: .
V: TRBV19
J: TRBJ1-2
CDR3: CASSQDYYGYTF
DNA: TGTGCCAGTAGTCAGGACTACTATGGCTACACCTTC

size: many
D: .
V: TRBV4-1
J: TRBJ2-5
CDR3: CASSQEEYQGTQYF
DNA: TGCGCCAGCAGCCAAGAGGAGTACCAAGGGACCCAGTACTTC

size: .
D: .
V: TRBV27
J: TRBJ2-5
CDR3: CASSLWGRGGQETQYF
DNA: TGTGCCAGCAGTTTATGGGGCAGGGGAGGGCAAGAGACCCAGTACTTC

size: .
D: .
V: TRBV7-9
J: TRBJ2-3
CDR3: CANSFPDTQYF
DNA: TGTGCCAACAGCTTTCCTGATACGCAGTATTTT

size: few
D: .
V: TRBV11-2
J: TRBJ1-1
CDR3: CASSPISEGTEAFF
DNA: TGTGCCAGCAGCCCTATTTCGGAGGGCACTGAGGCTTTCTTC

size: .
D: .
V: TRBV11-2
J: TRBJ2-2
CDR3: CASSLTRIPGELFF
DNA: TGTGCCAGCAGCTTAACTAGAATTCCCGGGGAGCTGTTTTTT

size: .
D: .
V: TRBV7-9
J: TRBJ2-3
CDR3: CASHLGGKGLQDTQYF
DNA: TGTGCCAGCCATCTGGGGGGAAAGGGTTTACAAGATACGCAGTATTTT

size: .
D: .
V: TRBV4-3
J: TRBJ2-3
CDR3: CASSQDHIDTQYF
DNA: TGCGCCAGCAGCCAGGACCACATAGATACGCAGTATTTT

size: .
D: .
V: TRBV2
J: TRBJ1-5
CDR3: CAWRLQGAQPQHF
DNA: TGTGCCTGGAGACTACAGGGTGCTCAGCCTCAGCATTTT

size: many
D: .
V: TRBV20-1
J: TRBJ1-5
CDR3: CSAKSGDQPQHF
DNA: TGCAGTGCAAAATCAGGGGATCAGCCCCAGCATTTT

size: .
D: .
V: TRBV4-3
J: TRBJ2-1
CDR3: CASSQDSGTYNEQFF
DNA: TGCGCCAGCAGCCAAGATAGCGGTACCTACAATGAGCAGTTCTTC

size: few
D: .
V: TRBV9
J: TRBJ2-7
CDR3: CASSVGPQSYEQYF
DNA: TGTGCCAGCAGCGTAGGCCCACAATCCTACGAGCAGTACTTC

size: .
D: TRBD1
V: TRBV2
J: TRBJ1-2
CDR3: CASRAKGQLNYGYTF
DNA: TGTGCCAGCAGGGCAAAGGGACAGCTCAACTATGGCTACACCTTC

size: .
D: TRBD2
V: TRBV27
J: TRBJ2-7
CDR3: CASSLFAAGGVTEQYF
DNA: TGTGCCAGCAGTTTATTCGCAGCGGGAGGAGTCACAGAGCAGTACTTC

size: .
D: TRBD1
V: TRBV27
J: TRBJ1-5
CDR3: CASSDGTGGNQPQHF
DNA: TGTGCCAGCAGTGACGGGACAGGGGGCAATCAGCCCCAGCATTTT

size: few
D: .
V: TRBV5-1
J: TRBJ1-2
CDR3: CASSSRVSYGYTF
DNA: TGCGCCAGCAGCTCCAGGGTATCCTATGGCTACACCTTC

size: .
D: TRBD2
V: TRBV11-2
J: TRBJ2-5
CDR3: CASSSTSGEETQYF
DNA: TGTGCCAGCAGCTCGACTAGCGGGGAAGAGACCCAGTACTTC

size: .
D: .
V: TRBV20-1
J: TRBJ1-2
CDR3: CSARDRQWYGYTF
DNA: TGCAGTGCTAGAGATCGACAGTGGTATGGCTACACCTTC

size: .
D: TRBD1
V: TRBV24-1
J: TRBJ2-1
CDR3: CATSDSWGTGSYNEQFF
DNA: TGTGCCACCAGTGATTCTTGGGGGACAGGGTCCTACAATGAGCAGTTCTTC

size: .
D: .
V: TRBV10-3
J: TRBJ2-1
CDR3: CAISESVTTNNEQFF
DNA: TGTGCCATCAGCGAGTCGGTCACAACTAACAATGAGCAGTTCTTC

size: .
D: .
V: TRBV14
J: TRBJ2-2
CDR3: CASSQFRVYTGELFF
DNA: TGTGCCAGCAGCCAATTCCGAGTTTACACCGGGGAGCTGTTTTTT

size: .
D: .
V: TRBV2
J: TRBJ1-1
CDR3: CASSDSPMNTEAFF
DNA: TGTGCCAGCAGTGATTCGCCCATGAACACTGAAGCTTTCTTT

size: many
D: .
V: TRBV9
J: TRBJ2-3
CDR3: CASSGLGAAGTDTQYF
DNA: TGTGCCAGCAGCGGCCTCGGGGCCGCGGGCACAGATACGCAGTATTTT

size: many
D: .
V: TRBV11-2
J: TRBJ1-1
CDR3: CASSRTSKNTEAFF
DNA: TGTGCCAGCAGCCGGACCTCCAAAAACACTGAAGCTTTCTTT

size: .
D: TRBD2
V: TRBV29-1
J: TRBJ2-1
CDR3: CSVGFSGSPDNEQFF
DNA: TGCAGCGTTGGGTTTAGCGGGTCGCCAGACAATGAGCAGTTCTTC

size: .
D: TRBD2
V: TRBV7-8
J: TRBJ2-3
CDR3: CASSHPSTSDHTDTQYF
DNA: TGTGCCAGCAGCCACCCTTCGACTAGCGACCACACAGATACGCAGTATTTT

size: .
D: TRBD1
V: TRBV5-1
J: TRBJ1-1
CDR3: CASSGIRDRSLDTEAFF
DNA: TGCGCCAGCAGCGGGATCCGGGACAGGTCTTTGGATACTGAAGCTTTCTTT

size: .
D: .
V: TRBV3-1
J: TRBJ2-7
CDR3: CASSQGGMQSYEQYF
DNA: TGTGCCAGCAGCCAAGGAGGGATGCAATCCTACGAGCAGTACTTC

size: .
D: .
V: TRBV20-1
J: TRBJ2-1
CDR3: CSARERGSYNEQFF
DNA: TGCAGTGCTAGAGAGCGGGGATCCTACAATGAGCAGTTCTTC

size: .
D: .
V: TRBV20-1
J: TRBJ1-5
CDR3: CSARKGGQPHHF
DNA: TGCAGTGCTAGGAAGGGAGGTCAGCCCCATCATTTT

size: few
D: TRBD1
V: TRBV20-1
J: TRBJ1-2
CDR3: CSARHPGGRKGYTF
DNA: TGCAGTGCTAGACATCCAGGGGGAAGGAAGGGCTACACCTTC

size: many
D: .
V: TRBV7-2
J: TRBJ2-7
CDR3: CASSRRLYEQYF
DNA: TGTGCCAGCAGCCGTAGACTCTACGAGCAGTACTTC

size: few
D: .
V: TRBV20-1
J: TRBJ2-3
CDR3: CSARVTATDTQYF
DNA: TGCAGTGCTAGGGTCACAGCCACAGATACGCAGTATTTT